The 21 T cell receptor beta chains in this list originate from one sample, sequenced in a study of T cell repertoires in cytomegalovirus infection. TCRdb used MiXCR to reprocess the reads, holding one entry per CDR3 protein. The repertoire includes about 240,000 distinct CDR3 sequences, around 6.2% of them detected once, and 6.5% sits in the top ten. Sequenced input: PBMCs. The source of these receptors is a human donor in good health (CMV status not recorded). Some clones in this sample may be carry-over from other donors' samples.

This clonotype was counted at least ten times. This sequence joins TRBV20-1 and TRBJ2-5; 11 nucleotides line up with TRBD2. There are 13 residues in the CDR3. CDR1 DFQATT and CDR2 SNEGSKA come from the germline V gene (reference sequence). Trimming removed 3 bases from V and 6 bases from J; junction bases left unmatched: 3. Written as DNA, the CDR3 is TGCAGTGCTAGGACTAGCGGGGTACAGACCCAGTACTTC. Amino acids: CSARTSGVQTQYF.

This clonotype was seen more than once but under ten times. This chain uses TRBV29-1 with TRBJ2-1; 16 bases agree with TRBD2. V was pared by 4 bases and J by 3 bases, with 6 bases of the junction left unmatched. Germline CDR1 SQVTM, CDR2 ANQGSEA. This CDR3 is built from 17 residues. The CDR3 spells CSVAGTSGGGSYNEQFF. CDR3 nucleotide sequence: TGCAGCGTTGCCGGGACTAGCGGGGGGGGGAGCTACAATGAGCAGTTCTTC.

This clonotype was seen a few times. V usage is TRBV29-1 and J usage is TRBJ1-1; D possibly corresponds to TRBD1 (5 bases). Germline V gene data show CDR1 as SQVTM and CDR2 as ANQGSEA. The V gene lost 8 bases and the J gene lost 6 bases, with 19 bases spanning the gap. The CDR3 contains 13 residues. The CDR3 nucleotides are TGCAGCACTCCGGGACCGTCGTGGGCTGAAGCTTTCTTT. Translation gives CSTPGPSWAEAFF.

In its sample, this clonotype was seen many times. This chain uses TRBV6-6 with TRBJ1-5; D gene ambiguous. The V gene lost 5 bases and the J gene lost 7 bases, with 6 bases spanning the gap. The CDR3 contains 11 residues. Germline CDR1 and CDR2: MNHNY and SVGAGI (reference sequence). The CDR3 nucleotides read TGTGCCAGCAGTCCAGAACAGCCCCAGCATTTT. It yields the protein CASSPEQPQHF.

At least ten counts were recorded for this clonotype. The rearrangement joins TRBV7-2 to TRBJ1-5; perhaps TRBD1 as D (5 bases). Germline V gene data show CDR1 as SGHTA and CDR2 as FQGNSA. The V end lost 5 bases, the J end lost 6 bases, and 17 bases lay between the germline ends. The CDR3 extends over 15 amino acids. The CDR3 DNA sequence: TGTGCCAGCAGCCCAGGGACGCTGGGAGGTCAGCCCCAGCATTTT. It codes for CASSPGTLGGQPQHF.

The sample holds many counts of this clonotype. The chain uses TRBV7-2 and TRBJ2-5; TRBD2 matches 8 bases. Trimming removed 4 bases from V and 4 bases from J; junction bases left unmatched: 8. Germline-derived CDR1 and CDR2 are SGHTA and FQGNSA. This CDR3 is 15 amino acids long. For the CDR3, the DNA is TGTGCCAGCAGCTGGGGACCCCGGGGGGGAGAGACCCAGTACTTC. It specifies CASSWGPRGGETQYF.

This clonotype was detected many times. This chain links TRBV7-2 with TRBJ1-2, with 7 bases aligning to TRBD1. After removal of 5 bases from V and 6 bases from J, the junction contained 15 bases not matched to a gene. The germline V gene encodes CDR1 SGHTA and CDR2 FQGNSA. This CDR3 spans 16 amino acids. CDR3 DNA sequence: TGTGCCAGCAGCGCCAGTGGTGGAGGGGGCGGAGATGGCTACACCTTC. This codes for CASSASGGGGGDGYTF.

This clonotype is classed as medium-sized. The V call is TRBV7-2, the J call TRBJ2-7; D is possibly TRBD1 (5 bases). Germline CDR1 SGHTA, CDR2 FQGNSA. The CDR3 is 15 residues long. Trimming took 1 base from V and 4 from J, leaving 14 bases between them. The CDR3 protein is CASSLGQLGFYEQYF. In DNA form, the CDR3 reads TGTGCCAGCAGCTTAGGACAGTTGGGGTTTTACGAGCAGTACTTC.

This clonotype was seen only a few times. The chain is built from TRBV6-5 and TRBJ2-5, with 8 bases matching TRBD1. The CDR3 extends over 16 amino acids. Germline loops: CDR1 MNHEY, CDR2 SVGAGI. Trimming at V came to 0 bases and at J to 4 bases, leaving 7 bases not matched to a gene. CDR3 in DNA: TGTGCCAGCAGTTACTCCGGACAGGGAAGAGGAGAGACCCAGTACTTC. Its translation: CASSYSGQGRGETQYF.

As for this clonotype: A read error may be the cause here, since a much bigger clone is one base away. CDR3 residues: CASSTYKADTQYF. The CDR3 DNA reads TGTGCCAGCAGTACCTACAAGGCAGATACGCAGTATTTT. The chain carries TRBV28 and TRBJ2-3; D gene unclear. The V end lost 5 bases, the J end lost 4 bases, and 10 bases lay between the germline ends. Germline V lookup: CDR1 MDHEN, CDR2 SYDVKM. The CDR3 contains 13 residues.

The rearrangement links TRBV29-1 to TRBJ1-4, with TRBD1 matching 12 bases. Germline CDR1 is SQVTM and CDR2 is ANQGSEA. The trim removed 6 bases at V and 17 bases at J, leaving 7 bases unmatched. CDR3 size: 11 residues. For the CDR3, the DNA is TGCAGCGTCCTCCGGGACAGGGGGCTCTTTTTT. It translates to CSVLRDRGLFF.

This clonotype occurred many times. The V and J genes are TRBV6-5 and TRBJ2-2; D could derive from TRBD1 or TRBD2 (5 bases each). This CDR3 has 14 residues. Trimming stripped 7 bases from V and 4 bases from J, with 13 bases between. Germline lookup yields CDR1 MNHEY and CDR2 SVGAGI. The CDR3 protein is CASTRGVVTGELFF. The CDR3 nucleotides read TGTGCCAGCACTCGAGGGGTAGTCACCGGGGAGCTGTTTTTT.

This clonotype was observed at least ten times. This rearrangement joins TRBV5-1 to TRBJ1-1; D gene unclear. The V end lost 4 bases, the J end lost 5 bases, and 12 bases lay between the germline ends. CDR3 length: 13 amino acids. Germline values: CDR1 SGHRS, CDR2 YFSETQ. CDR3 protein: CASSPNFETEAFF. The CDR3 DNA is TGCGCCAGCAGCCCGAACTTTGAAACTGAAGCTTTCTTT.

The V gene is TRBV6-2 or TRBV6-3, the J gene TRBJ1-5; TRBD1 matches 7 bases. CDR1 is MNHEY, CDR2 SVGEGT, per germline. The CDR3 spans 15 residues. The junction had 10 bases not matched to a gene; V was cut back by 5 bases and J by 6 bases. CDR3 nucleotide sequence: TGTGCCAGCAGTGCGGACAGGCCGTTGATTCAGCCCCAGCATTTT. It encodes CASSADRPLIQPQHF.

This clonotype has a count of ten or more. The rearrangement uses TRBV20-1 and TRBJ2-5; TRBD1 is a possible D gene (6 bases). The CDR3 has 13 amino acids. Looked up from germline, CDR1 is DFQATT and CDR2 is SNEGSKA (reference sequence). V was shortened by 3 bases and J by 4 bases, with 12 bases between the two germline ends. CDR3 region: CSASVQGRETQYF. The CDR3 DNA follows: TGCAGTGCTAGTGTACAGGGACGAGAGACCCAGTACTTC.

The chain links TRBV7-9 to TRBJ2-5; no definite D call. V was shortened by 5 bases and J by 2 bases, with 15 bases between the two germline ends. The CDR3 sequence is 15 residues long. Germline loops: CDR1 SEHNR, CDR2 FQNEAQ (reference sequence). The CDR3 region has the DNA TGTGCCAGCAGCCCCCTGGGCGGTTCACAAGAGACCCAGTACTTC. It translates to CASSPLGGSQETQYF.

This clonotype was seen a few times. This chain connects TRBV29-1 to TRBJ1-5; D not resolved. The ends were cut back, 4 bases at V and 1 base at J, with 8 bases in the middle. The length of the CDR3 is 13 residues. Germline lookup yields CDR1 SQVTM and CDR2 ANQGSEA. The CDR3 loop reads CSVGVTSNQPQHF. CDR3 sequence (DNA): TGCAGCGTTGGCGTAACCAGCAATCAGCCCCAGCATTTT.

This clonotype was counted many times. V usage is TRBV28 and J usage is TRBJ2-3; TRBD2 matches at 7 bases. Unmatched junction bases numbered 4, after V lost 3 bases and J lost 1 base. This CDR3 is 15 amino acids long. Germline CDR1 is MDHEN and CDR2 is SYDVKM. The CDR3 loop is CASSFDTSGTDTQYF. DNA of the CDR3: TGTGCCAGCAGTTTTGACACTAGCGGCACAGATACGCAGTATTTT.

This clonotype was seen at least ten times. CDR3 bases: TGCGCCAGCAGCTTGAGGCGACAGGGGGATAATGAGCAGTTCTTC. Protein product: CASSLRRQGDNEQFF. The genes are TRBV5-1 and TRBJ2-1; the match to TRBD1 covers 9 bases. J gave up 7 bases and V 1 base, and 6 bases lay outside the gene matches. The CDR3 loop spans 15 amino acids. Germline assignment: CDR1 SGHRS and CDR2 YFSETQ.

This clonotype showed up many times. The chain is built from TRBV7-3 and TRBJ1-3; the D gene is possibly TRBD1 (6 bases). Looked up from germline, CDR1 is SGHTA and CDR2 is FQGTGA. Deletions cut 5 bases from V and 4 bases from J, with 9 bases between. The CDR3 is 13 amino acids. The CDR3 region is CASSVGQGNTIYF. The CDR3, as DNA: TGTGCCAGCAGCGTCGGACAGGGAAACACCATATATTTT.

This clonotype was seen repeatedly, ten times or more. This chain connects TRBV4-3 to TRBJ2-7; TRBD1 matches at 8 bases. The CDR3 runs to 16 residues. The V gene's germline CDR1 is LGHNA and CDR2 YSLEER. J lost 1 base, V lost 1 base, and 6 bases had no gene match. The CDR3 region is CASSQAVGQGSYEQYF. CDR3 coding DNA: TGCGCCAGCAGCCAAGCCGTAGGACAGGGATCCTACGAGCAGTACTTC.